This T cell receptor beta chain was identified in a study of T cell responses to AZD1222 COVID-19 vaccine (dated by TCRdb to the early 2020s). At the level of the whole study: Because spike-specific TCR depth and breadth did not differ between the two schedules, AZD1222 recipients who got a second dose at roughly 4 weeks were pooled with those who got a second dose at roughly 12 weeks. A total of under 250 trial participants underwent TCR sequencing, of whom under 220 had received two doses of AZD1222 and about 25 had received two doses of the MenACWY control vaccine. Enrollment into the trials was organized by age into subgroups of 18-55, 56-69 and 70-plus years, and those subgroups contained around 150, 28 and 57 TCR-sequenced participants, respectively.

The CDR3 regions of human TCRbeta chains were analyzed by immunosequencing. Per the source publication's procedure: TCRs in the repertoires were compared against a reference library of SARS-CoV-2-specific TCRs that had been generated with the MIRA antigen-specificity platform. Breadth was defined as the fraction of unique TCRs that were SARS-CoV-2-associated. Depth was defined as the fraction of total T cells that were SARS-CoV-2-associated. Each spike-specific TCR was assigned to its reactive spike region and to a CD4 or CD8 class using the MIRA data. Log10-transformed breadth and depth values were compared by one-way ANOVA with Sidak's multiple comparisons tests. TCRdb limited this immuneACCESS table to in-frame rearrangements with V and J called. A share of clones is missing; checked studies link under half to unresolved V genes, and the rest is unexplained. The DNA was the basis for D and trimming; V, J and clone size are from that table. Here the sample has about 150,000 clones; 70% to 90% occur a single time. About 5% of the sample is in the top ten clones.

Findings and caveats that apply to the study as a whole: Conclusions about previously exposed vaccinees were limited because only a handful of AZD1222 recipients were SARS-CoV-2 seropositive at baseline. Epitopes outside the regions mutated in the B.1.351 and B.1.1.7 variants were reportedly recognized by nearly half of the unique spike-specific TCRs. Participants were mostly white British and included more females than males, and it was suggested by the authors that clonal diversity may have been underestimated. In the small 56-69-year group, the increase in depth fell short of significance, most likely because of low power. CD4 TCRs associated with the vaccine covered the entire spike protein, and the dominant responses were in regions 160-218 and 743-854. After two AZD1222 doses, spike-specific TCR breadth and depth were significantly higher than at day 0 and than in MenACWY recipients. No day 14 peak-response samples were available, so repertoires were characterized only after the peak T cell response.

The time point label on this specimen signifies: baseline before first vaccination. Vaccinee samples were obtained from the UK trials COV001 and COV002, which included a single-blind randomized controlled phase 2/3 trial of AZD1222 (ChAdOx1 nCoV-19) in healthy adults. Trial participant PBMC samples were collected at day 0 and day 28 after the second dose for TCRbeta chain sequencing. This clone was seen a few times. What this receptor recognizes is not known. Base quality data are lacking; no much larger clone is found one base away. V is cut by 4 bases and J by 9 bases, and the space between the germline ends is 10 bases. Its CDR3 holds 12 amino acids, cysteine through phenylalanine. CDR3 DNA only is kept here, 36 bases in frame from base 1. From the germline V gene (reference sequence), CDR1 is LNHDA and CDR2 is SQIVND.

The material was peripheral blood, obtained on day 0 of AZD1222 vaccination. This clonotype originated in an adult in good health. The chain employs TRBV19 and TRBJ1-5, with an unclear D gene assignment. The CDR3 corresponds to CASSSGDGPQHF. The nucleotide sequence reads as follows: TGTGCCAGTAGTAGCGGCGATGGGCCCCAGCATTTT.